This T cell receptor (beta chain) originates from a study of blood T cells in healthy people across ages. Study results and caveats: From one million sequenced T cells, diversity estimates were lower bounds. The lack of PBMC sorting stopped any conclusive naive versus antigen-experienced comparison.

The CDR3 contains 16 residues. Germline loops: CDR1 DFQATT, CDR2 SNEGSKA (reference sequence). V lost 0 bases to trimming and J lost 7 bases; unmatched junction nucleotides: 13. The donors, all healthy, were Caucasians living in Russia, aged roughly 6 to 90. Combining a sample-barcoded 5' primer with a J-beta primer mix, a second PCR ran for about 7 to 12 cycles. Carrying 12 random nucleotides, a template-switch adaptor labeled each individual cDNA molecule. TCRdb re-called the 5' RACE reads through MiXCR, storing one row per CDR3 protein. The profile covers about 1.6 million distinct CDR3 sequences, with 30% to 35% appearing a single time and about 11% taken by the ten largest. Comments on this clonotype: Its cognate antigen is unknown.

The chain combines TRBV20-1 with TRBJ1-2; 8 nucleotides align to TRBD1. The sequenced sample was blood. The TCR sequence derives from a woman aged 25 to 39 in good health. CDR3 protein: CSARDPAGAGGSGYTF. The DNA of the CDR3 is TGCAGTGCTAGAGACCCCGCGGGGGCAGGGGGCAGTGGCTACACCTTC.